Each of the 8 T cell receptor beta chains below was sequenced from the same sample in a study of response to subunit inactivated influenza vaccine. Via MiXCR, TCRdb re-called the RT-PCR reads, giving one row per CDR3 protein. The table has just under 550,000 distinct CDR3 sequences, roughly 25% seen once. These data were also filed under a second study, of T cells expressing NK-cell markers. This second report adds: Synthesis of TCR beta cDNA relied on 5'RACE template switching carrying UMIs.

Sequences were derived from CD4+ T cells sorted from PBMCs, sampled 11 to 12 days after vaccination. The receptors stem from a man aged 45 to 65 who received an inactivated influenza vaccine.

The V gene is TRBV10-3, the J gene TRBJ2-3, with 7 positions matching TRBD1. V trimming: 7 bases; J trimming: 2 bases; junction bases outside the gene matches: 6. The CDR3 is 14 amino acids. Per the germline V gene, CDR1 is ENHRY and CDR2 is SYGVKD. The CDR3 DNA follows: TGTGCCATCAAAGTGACAGGGACCACAGATACGCAGTATTTT. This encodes CAIKVTGTTDTQYF.

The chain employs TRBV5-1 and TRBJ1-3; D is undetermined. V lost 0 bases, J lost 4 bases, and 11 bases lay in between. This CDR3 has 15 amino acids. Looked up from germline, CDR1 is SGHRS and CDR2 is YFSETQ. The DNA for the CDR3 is TGCGCCAGCAGCTTGGGAGGGTTCCTCGGAAACACCATATATTTT. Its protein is CASSLGGFLGNTIYF.

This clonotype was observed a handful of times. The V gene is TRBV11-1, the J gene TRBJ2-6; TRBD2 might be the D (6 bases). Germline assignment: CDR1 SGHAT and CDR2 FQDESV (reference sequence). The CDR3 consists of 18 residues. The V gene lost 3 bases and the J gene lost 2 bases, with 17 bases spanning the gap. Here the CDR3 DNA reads TGTGCCAGCAGCTTCTTTTTTTCGTCGGGGGCTGGGGCCAACGTCCTGACTTTC. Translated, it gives CASSFFFSSGAGANVLTF.

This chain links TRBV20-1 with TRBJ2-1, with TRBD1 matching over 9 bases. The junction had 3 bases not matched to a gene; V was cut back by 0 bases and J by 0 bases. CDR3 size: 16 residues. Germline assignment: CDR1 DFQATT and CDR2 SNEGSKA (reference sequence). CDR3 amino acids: CSARDDRGFSYNEQFF. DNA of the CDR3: TGCAGTGCTAGAGATGACAGGGGGTTCTCCTACAATGAGCAGTTCTTC.

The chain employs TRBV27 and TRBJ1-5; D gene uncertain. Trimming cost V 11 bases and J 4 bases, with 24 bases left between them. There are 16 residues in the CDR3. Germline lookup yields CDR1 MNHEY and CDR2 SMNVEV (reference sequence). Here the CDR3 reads CARDYREARKNQPQHF. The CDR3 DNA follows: TGTGCCCGAGATTATCGTGAGGCACGGAAAAATCAGCCCCAGCATTTT.

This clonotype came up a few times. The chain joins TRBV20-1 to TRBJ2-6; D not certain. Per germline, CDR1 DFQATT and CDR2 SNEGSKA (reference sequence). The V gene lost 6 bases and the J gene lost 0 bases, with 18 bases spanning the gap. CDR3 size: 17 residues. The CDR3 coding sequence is TGCAGTGCCTCTTCGGGCCCCCCTGCCTCTGGGGCCAACGTCCTGACTTTC. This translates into CSASSGPPASGANVLTF.

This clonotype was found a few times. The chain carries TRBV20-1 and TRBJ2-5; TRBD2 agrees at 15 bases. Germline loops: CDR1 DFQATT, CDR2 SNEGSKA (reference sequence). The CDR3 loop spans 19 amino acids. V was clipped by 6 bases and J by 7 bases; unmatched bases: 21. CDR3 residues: CSAQPGLAGGAKKPTTQYF. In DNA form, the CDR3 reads TGCAGTGCACAACCGGGACTAGCGGGAGGCGCCAAGAAACCAACGACCCAGTACTTC.

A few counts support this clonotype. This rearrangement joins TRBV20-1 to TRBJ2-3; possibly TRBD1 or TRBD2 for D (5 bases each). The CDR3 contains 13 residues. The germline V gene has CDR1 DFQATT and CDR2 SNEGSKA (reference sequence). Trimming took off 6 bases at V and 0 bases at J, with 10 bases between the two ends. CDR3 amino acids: CSAPGRSTDTQYF. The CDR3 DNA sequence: TGCAGTGCCCCGGGGCGAAGCACAGATACGCAGTATTTT.